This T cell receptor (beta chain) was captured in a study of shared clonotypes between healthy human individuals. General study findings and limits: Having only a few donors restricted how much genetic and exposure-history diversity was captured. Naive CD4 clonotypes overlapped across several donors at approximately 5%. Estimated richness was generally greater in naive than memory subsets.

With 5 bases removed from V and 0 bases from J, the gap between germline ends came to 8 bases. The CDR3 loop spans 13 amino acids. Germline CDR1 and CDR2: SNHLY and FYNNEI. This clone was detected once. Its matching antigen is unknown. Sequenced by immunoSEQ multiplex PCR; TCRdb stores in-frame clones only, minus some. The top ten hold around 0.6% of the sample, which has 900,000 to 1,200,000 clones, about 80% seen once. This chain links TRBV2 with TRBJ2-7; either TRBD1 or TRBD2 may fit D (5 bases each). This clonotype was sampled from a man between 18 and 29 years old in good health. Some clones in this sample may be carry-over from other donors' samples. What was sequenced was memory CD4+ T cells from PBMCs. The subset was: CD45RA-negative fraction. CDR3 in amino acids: CASSPGTSYEQYF. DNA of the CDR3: TGTGCCAGCAGTCCGGGGACCTCCTACGAGCAGTACTTC.